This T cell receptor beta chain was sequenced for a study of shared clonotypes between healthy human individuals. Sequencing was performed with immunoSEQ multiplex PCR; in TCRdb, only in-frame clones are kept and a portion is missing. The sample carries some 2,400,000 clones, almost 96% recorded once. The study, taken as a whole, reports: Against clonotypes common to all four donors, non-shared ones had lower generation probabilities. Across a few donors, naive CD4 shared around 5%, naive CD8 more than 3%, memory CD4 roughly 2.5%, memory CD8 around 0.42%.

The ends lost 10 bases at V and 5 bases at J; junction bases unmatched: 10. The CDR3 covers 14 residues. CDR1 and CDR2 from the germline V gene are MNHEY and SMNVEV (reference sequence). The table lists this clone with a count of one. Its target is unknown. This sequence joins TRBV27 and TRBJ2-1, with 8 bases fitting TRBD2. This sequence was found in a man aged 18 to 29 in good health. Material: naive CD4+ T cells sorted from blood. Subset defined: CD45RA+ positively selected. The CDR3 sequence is CANKREKADNEQFF. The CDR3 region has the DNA TGTGCCAACAAGCGGGAGAAGGCGGACAATGAGCAGTTCTTC.